These T cell receptor beta chains were read from a single sample in a study of T cell responses to AZD1222 COVID-19 vaccine. Produced via immunoSEQ multiplex PCR; TCRdb's table is partial and in-frame only. The data show roughly 120,000 clones, roughly nine tenths seen once. The sequenced sample was peripheral blood, obtained on day 0 of AZD1222 vaccination. All receptors come from an adult in good health. CDR3s include the opening cysteine and the closing phenylalanine or tryptophan. A D gene is named only where the DNA matches it firmly. The size field is filled for only some rows; it gives once, few, many or a size class.

- TRBJ1-2 13 TRBV7-9 - CASSSPGGYGYTF TGTGCCAGCAGCTCCCCGGGGGGATATGGCTACACCTTC
- TRBJ2-1 18 TRBV7-9 TRBD2 CASSLFWREDSSYNEQFF TGTGCCAGCAGCTTATTTTGGCGGGAGGACAGCTCCTACAATGAGCAGTTCTTC
- TRBJ2-1 16 TRBV6-1 TRBD1 CASSGPGGLYLNEQFF TGTGCCAGCAGTGGCCCAGGGGGTTTATACCTCAATGAGCAGTTCTTC
- TRBJ1-2 14 TRBV18 TRBD1 CASSGTGMVAGYTF TGTGCCAGCTCCGGGACAGGGATGGTTGCTGGCTACACCTTC
few TRBJ1-5 13 TRBV3-1/TRBV3-2 - CASSQGIRQPQHF TGTGCCAGCAGCCAAGGCATCCGGCAGCCCCAGCATTTT
- TRBJ1-1 14 TRBV5-1 TRBD1 CASSKGQGTTEAFF TGCGCCAGCAGCAAGGGACAGGGGACCACTGAAGCTTTCTTT
- TRBJ2-3 12 TRBV7-3 - CASSLAPDTQYF TGTGCCAGCAGCCTAGCCCCAGATACGCAGTATTTT
- TRBJ2-2 12 TRBV6-6 - CASKQDTGELFF TGTGCCAGCAAACAGGACACCGGGGAGCTGTTTTTT
- TRBJ2-2 15 TRBV5-4 - CASSPPGIHTGELFF TGTGCCAGCAGCCCACCCGGGATCCACACCGGGGAGCTGTTTTTT
- TRBJ1-5 15 TRBV19 - CASSILSREEQPQHF TGTGCCAGTAGTATACTTTCTAGGGAAGAGCAGCCCCAGCATTTT
- TRBJ2-7 12 TRBV12-3/TRBV12-4 - CASSLEVYEQYF TGTGCCAGCAGTTTAGAAGTCTACGAGCAGTACTTC
- TRBJ1-1 15 TRBV15 - CATSRDRAGGTEAFF TGTGCCACCAGCAGAGATCGGGCAGGAGGCACTGAAGCTTTCTTT
- TRBJ2-3 16 TRBV10-1 - CASSDYSGRGSDTQYF TGCGCCAGCAGTGACTACAGCGGAAGAGGGTCAGATACGCAGTATTTT
- TRBJ1-4 14 TRBV24-1 TRBD1 CAALDRAVNEKLFF TGTGCCGCGTTAGACAGGGCGGTTAATGAAAAACTGTTTTTT
- TRBJ1-5 14 TRBV6-5 - CASSYDWSNQPQHF TGTGCCAGCAGTTACGATTGGAGCAATCAGCCCCAGCATTTT
- TRBJ2-5 12 TRBV15 - CATSRATETQYF TGTGCCACCAGCAGAGCGACAGAGACCCAGTACTTC